The next 9 T cell receptor beta chains were all read from a single sample in a study of blood T cells in healthy people across ages. It was with a sample-barcoded 5' primer and a J-beta primer mix that a second PCR of roughly 7 to 12 cycles was run. TCRdb recomputed calls from the 5' RACE reads with MiXCR, one row per CDR3 protein. The sample records hundreds of thousands of distinct CDR3 sequences, 36% being singletons. Sequencing was done on a sample of blood. These receptors were obtained from a man between 18 and 29 years old in good health.

The chain is built from TRBV12-3 or TRBV12-4 and TRBJ1-2, with 10 positions matching TRBD1. The CDR3 is 14 residues long. The J segment lost 6 bases and the V segment lost 3 bases, leaving 4 bases of the junction unmatched. The CDR3 is CASSFGTGAHGYTF. DNA for the CDR3: TGTGCCAGCAGTTTTGGGACAGGGGCCCATGGCTACACCTTC.

The chain employs TRBV20-1 and TRBJ1-2, with TRBD1 matching 10 bases. Germline CDR1 and CDR2: DFQATT and SNEGSKA (reference sequence). The ends lost 3 bases at V and 8 bases at J; junction bases unmatched: 6. The CDR3 extends over 13 amino acids. Here the CDR3 reads CSARSDRGGGYTF. The CDR3 DNA sequence: TGCAGTGCTAGGTCGGACAGGGGGGGGGGCTACACCTTC.

The chain is built from TRBV4-3 and TRBJ1-1; D perhaps matches TRBD1 (6 bases). V was pared by 4 bases and J by 1 base, with 13 bases between. Germline V gene data show CDR1 as LGHNA and CDR2 as YSLEER. The CDR3 is 15 residues long. The CDR3 DNA reads TGCGCCAGCAGCCTGAACACAGGGACGAACACTGAAGCTTTCTTT. Protein sequence: CASSLNTGTNTEAFF.

This clonotype was counted ten times or more. CDR3 amino acids: CASSSQDFGYGYTF. CDR3 coding DNA: TGTGCCAGCAGCTCACAGGACTTTGGCTATGGCTACACCTTC. The V gene is TRBV5-6, the J gene TRBJ1-2; tentatively, D is TRBD1 (5 bases). The germline V gene encodes CDR1 SGHDT and CDR2 YYEEEE. V dropped 3 bases and J dropped 4 bases, with 13 bases sitting between them. The CDR3 covers 14 residues.

This clonotype was seen more than once but under ten times. This chain uses TRBV4-1 with TRBJ1-5, with D unclear. Trimming removed 4 bases from V and 3 bases from J, with 13 bases in between. This CDR3 is built from 15 residues. Germline CDR1 MGHRA, CDR2 YSYEKL. The CDR3 is CASSLDTDPNQPQHF. CDR3 bases: TGCGCCAGCAGCCTAGACACCGATCCCAATCAGCCCCAGCATTTT.

The chain employs TRBV6-5 and TRBJ2-1; D is perhaps TRBD1 or TRBD2 (5 bases each). The better agreement between TRBJ2-7 and the DNA end casts doubt on the J call. The CDR3 consists of 15 residues. Germline assignment: CDR1 MNHEY and CDR2 SVGAGI. CDR3 residues: CASSYPRGSYNEQYF. In DNA, the CDR3 is TGTGCCAGCAGTTACCCCCGGGGCTCCTACAATGAGCAGTACTTC.

The chain carries TRBV20-1 and TRBJ1-1; maybe TRBD1 (5 bases). The CDR3 contains 13 residues. V was cut by 2 bases and J by 3 bases, with 10 bases left in between. CDR1 DFQATT and CDR2 SNEGSKA come from the germline V gene (reference sequence). The DNA of the CDR3 is TGCAGTGCTAGACAGGGAGGCGACACTGAAGCTTTCTTT. This sequence encodes CSARQGGDTEAFF.

Notes on this clonotype: One base away lies a much larger clone, so this may be a sequencing read error. The V and J genes are TRBV12-3 or TRBV12-4 and TRBJ2-7, with D perhaps TRBD1 (6 bases). This CDR3 is 17 amino acids long. V was pared by 0 bases and J by 0 bases, with 15 bases between. CDR3: CASSLAGWGHASYEQYF. The CDR3 DNA reads TGTGCCAGCAGTTTAGCGGGTTGGGGGCACGCCTCCTACGAGCAGTACTTC.

This clonotype has more than one count but fewer than ten. This chain connects TRBV20-1 to TRBJ2-2, with D uncertain. In germline, CDR1 is DFQATT, CDR2 SNEGSKA (reference sequence). This CDR3 is built from 14 residues. V was trimmed by 3 bases and J by 0 bases, leaving 8 bases between them. As DNA, the CDR3 is TGCAGTGCTAGGGCCGGTCCGAACACCGGGGAGCTGTTTTTT. It specifies CSARAGPNTGELFF.